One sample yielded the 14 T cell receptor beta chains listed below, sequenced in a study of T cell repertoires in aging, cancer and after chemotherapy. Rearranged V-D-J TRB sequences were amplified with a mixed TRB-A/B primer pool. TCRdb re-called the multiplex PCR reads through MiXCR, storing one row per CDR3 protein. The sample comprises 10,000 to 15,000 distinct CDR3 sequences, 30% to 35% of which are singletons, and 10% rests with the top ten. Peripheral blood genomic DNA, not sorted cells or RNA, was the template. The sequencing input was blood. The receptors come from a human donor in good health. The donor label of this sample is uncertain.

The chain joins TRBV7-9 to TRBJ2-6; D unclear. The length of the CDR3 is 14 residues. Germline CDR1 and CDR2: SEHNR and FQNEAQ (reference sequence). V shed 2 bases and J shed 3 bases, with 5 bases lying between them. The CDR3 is CASSLYGGANVLTF. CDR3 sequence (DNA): TGTGCCAGCAGCTTATACGGTGGGGCCAACGTCCTGACTTTC. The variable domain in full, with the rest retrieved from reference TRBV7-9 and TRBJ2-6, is DTGVSQNPRHKITKRGQNVTFRCDPISEHNRLYWYRQTLGQGPEFLTYFQNEAQLEKSRLLSDRFSAERPKGSFSTLEIQRTEQGDSAMYLCASSLYGGANVLTFGAGSRLTVL.

The CDR3, as DNA: TGTGCCAGCAGCTTAAGGGACATCCGCACAGATACGCAGTATTTT. It specifies CASSLRDIRTDTQYF. The V gene is TRBV7-6, the J gene TRBJ2-3; D might be TRBD1 (6 bases). The CDR3 sequence is 15 residues long. V was trimmed by 2 bases and J by 1 base, leaving 10 bases between them. From germline, CDR1 is SGHVS and CDR2 FNYEAQ.

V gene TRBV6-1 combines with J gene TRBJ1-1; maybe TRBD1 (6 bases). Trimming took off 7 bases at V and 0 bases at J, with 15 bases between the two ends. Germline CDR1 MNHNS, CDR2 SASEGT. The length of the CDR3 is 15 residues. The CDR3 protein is CASNRDIELNTEAFF. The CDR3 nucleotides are TGTGCCAGCAACCGGGACATAGAATTGAACACTGAAGCTTTCTTT.

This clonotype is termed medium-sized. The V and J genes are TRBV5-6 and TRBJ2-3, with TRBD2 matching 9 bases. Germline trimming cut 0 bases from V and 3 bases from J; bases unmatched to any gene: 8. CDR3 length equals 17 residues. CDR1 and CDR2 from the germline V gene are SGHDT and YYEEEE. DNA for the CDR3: TGTGCCAGCAGCTTGGCCGTCCAGCGGGGGGAAACAGATACGCAGTATTTT. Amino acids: CASSLAVQRGETDTQYF.

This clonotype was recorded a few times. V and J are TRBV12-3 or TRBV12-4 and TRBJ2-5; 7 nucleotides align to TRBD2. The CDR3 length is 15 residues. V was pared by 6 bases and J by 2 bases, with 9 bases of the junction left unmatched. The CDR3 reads CASRPSGSGQETQYF. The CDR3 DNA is TGTGCCAGCAGGCCCAGTGGTAGCGGGCAAGAGACCCAGTACTTC.

The CDR3 sequence is CAIGLTDTQYF. CDR3 sequence (DNA): TGTGCCATCGGCCTTACAGATACGCAGTATTTT. The chain joins TRBV10-3 to TRBJ2-3; D ambiguous. Looked up from germline, CDR1 is ENHRY and CDR2 is SYGVKD. Trimming took off 8 bases at V and 3 bases at J, with 6 bases between the two ends. This CDR3 region has 11 residues.

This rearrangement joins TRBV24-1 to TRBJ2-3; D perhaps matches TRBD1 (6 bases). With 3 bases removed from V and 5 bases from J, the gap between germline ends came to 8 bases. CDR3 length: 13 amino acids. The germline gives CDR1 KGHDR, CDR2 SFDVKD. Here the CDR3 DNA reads TGTGCCACCAGTGATCGGACAGAAGATACGCAGTATTTT. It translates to CATSDRTEDTQYF.

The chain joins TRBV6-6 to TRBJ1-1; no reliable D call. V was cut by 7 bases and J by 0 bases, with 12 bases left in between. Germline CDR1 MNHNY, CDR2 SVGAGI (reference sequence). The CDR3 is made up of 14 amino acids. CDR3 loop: CASTKSVMNTEAFF. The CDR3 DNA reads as TGTGCCAGCACCAAGTCGGTGATGAACACTGAAGCTTTCTTT.

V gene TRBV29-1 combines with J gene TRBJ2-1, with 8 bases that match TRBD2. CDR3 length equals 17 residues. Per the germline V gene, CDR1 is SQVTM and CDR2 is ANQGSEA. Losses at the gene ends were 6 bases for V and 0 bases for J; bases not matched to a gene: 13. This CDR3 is CSVIPVAGPSSYNEQFF. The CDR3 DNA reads TGCAGCGTCATACCCGTAGCGGGACCGAGCTCCTACAATGAGCAGTTCTTC.

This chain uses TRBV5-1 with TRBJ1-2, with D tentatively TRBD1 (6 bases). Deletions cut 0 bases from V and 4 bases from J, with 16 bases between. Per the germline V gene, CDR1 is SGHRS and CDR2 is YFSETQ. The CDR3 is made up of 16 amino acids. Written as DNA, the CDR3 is TGCGCCAGCAGCTTGGCACCAGGGGCGGTAGGCTATGGCTACACCTTC. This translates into CASSLAPGAVGYGYTF.

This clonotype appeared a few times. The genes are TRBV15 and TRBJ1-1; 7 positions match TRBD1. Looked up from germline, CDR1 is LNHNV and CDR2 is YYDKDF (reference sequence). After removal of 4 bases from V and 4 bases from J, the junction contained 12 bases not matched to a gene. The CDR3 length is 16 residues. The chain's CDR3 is CATSKDLGAGGTEAFF. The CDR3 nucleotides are TGTGCCACCAGCAAGGATCTGGGGGCAGGGGGCACTGAAGCTTTCTTT.

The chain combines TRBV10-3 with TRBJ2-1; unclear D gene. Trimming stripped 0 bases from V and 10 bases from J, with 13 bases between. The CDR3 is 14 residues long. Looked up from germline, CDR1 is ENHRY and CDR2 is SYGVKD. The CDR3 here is CAISESIGFGEQFF. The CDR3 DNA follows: TGTGCCATCAGTGAGTCTATAGGGTTCGGGGAGCAGTTCTTC.

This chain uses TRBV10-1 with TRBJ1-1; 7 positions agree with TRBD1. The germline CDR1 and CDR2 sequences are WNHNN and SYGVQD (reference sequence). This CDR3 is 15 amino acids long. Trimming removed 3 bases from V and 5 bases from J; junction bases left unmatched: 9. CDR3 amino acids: CASSDRGRGKTEAFF. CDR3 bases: TGCGCCAGCAGTGACCGGGGCAGGGGGAAGACTGAAGCTTTCTTT.

The CDR3 nucleotides read TGTGCCAGCACCGACCCCGGGACAGGGGGTAATTCACCCCTCCACTTT. Its translation is CASTDPGTGGNSPLHF. The chain has TRBV27 and TRBJ1-6; 11 bases align to TRBD1. V lost 7 bases and J lost 6; bases outside the gene matches: 8. Germline assignment: CDR1 MNHEY and CDR2 SMNVEV (reference sequence). The CDR3 contains 16 residues.